A single sample gave rise to the 32 T cell receptor beta chains below, sequenced in a study of PD-L1 blockade in urothelial cancer. The repertoire was sequenced with immunoSEQ multiplex PCR; TCRdb's copy has only in-frame clones and lacks some. The table shows around 100,000 clones, with about 85% occurring only once. The sample was PBMCs, taken around atezolizumab (anti-PD-L1) treatment. The receptors were sampled from a man aged 50-60 years with urothelial cancer.

This chain joins TRBV28 and TRBJ1-5; no clear D gene. Germline lookup yields CDR1 MDHEN and CDR2 SYDVKM. V gave up 2 bases and J gave up 7 bases, with 12 bases separating them. The length of the CDR3 is 14 residues. CDR3 nucleotides: TGTGCCAGCAGTTTAAGCAGGACTAGCCAGCCCCAGCATTTT. Translated: CASSLSRTSQPQHF.

The chain recombines TRBV4-1 with TRBJ1-1, with 10 bases lining up with TRBD1. This CDR3 region has 15 residues. The V and J ends lost 4 bases and 1 base, in that order; junction bases with no gene match: 3. Germline loops: CDR1 MGHRA, CDR2 YSYEKL. The CDR3 nucleotides are TGCGCCAGCAGCCTTGGACAGGGGGGGAACACTGAAGCTTTCTTT. Translating it yields CASSLGQGGNTEAFF.

The V and J genes are TRBV14 and TRBJ2-5; 7 bases match TRBD2. The germline gives CDR1 SGHDN, CDR2 FVKESK. The CDR3 spans 16 residues. The J segment lost 0 bases and the V segment lost 6 bases, leaving 10 bases of the junction unmatched. The CDR3 region has the DNA TGTGCCAGCAGTCACCCGACTAGCAGGTACCAAGAGACCCAGTACTTC. The encoded protein is CASSHPTSRYQETQYF.

This chain uses TRBV5-1 with TRBJ2-5; TRBD2 agrees at 10 bases. V shed 7 bases, J shed 5 bases, and the junction held 8 bases outside the gene matches. The CDR3 loop spans 14 amino acids. Germline CDR1 SGHRS, CDR2 YFSETQ. CDR3 sequence: CASGGLAGDETQYF. The CDR3 DNA follows: TGCGCCAGCGGGGGGCTAGCGGGAGATGAGACCCAGTACTTC. Based on the CDR3 plus reference TRBV5-1 and TRBJ2-5, the full variable domain is KAGVTQTPRYLIKTRGQQVTLSCSPISGHRSVSWYQQTPGQGLQFLFEYFSETQRNKGNFPGRFSGRQFSNSRSEMNVSTLELGDSALYLCASGGLAGDETQYFGPGTRLLVL.

The chain joins TRBV6-5 to TRBJ1-6, with D possibly matching TRBD1 (6 bases). Deletions cut 4 bases from V and 5 bases from J, with 15 bases between. The CDR3 length is 16 residues. The germline gives CDR1 MNHEY, CDR2 SVGAGI. CDR3 coding DNA: TGTGCCAGCAGTTTTTCCGGGGGGCGTGATAATTCACCCCTCCACTTT. This sequence encodes CASSFSGGRDNSPLHF.

This clone was detected only a few times. This sequence joins TRBV15 and TRBJ1-1, with a possible D match to TRBD1 (5 bases). Germline V gene sequence: CDR1 LNHNV, CDR2 YYDKDF (reference sequence). The CDR3 runs to 14 residues. V dropped 0 bases and J dropped 11 bases, with 16 bases sitting between them. The CDR3 is CATSRELAGGSAFF. Here the CDR3 DNA reads TGTGCCACCAGCAGAGAACTCGCCGGGGGTAGCGCTTTCTTT.

J is TRBJ2-2 and V is TRBV2; TRBD2 aligns across 7 bases. CDR3 length: 16 residues. V was clipped by 3 bases and J by 1 base; unmatched bases: 5. The germline V gene has CDR1 SNHLY and CDR2 FYNNEI. The CDR3 nucleotides are TGTGCCAGCAGTGAGGGGGGGACGGTGAACACCGGGGAGCTGTTTTTT. This encodes CASSEGGTVNTGELFF.

The chain carries TRBV18 and TRBJ1-5; a weak D match, TRBD1 (5 bases). CDR1 is KGHSH, CDR2 LQKENI, per germline. V was pared by 3 bases and J by 3 bases, with 12 bases between. The CDR3 extends over 15 amino acids. This CDR3 is CASSPSGPNNQPQHF. The CDR3, as DNA: TGTGCCAGCTCACCTTCAGGGCCCAACAATCAGCCCCAGCATTTT.

This clone was picked up one time. The genes are TRBV12-5 and TRBJ1-5, with 7 bases identical to TRBD1. With V trimmed by 7 bases and J by 3 bases, 6 bases remained unmatched. The V gene's germline CDR1 is LGHNT and CDR2 FRNRAP. This CDR3 is built from 14 residues. In nucleotides, the CDR3 is TGTGCTAGTGCCGGGGGACAGCTCAATCAGCCCCAGCATTTT. It translates to CASAGGQLNQPQHF.

The chain links TRBV28 to TRBJ1-2, with D possibly being TRBD1 (5 bases). The ends were cut back, 8 bases at V and 4 bases at J, with 20 bases in the middle. Germline CDR1 and CDR2: MDHEN and SYDVKM. The length of the CDR3 is 15 residues. CDR3 region: CASASATPGGYGYTF. The DNA of the CDR3 is TGTGCCAGCGCTAGCGCAACCCCTGGGGGCTATGGCTACACCTTC.

The CDR3 sequence is CATTHSDYEQYF. CDR3 bases: TGTGCCACCACCCACTCCGACTACGAGCAGTACTTC. The V call is TRBV6-6, the J call TRBJ2-7; D not certain. Germline values: CDR1 MNHNY, CDR2 SVGAGI (reference sequence). Trimming shortened V by 10 bases and J by 3 bases, and 13 bases separated the two germline ends. The CDR3 consists of 12 residues.

This sequence joins TRBV7-9 and TRBJ2-7; 7 bases align to TRBD1. The CDR3 sequence is 12 residues long. Germline V CDR1 and CDR2: SEHNR, FQNEAQ (reference sequence). The trim removed 5 bases at V and 4 bases at J, leaving 2 bases unmatched. CDR3 coding DNA: TGTGCCAGCAGCCAACAGGGGTACGAGCAGTACTTC. Its translation is CASSQQGYEQYF. The full variable domain, its missing parts supplied by reference TRBV7-9 and TRBJ2-7, is DTGVSQNPRHKITKRGQNVTFRCDPISEHNRLYWYRQTLGQGPEFLTYFQNEAQLEKSRLLSDRFSAERPKGSFSTLEIQRTEQGDSAMYLCASSQQGYEQYFGPGTRLTVT.

This clone was counted once. The V call is TRBV19, the J call TRBJ1-6; the match to TRBD1 covers 10 bases. The trim removed 9 bases at V and 7 bases at J, leaving 6 bases unmatched. CDR1 is LNHDA, CDR2 SQIVND, per germline (reference sequence). The CDR3 is made up of 14 amino acids. CDR3 in amino acids: CASGQGEINSPLHF. The CDR3 DNA reads TGTGCCAGCGGACAGGGGGAAATAAATTCACCCCTCCACTTT.

This chain connects TRBV5-5 to TRBJ2-2, with a possible D match to TRBD1 (6 bases). V was trimmed by 4 bases and J by 6 bases, leaving 16 bases between them. This CDR3 spans 15 amino acids. The germline CDR1 and CDR2 sequences are SGHKS and YYEKEE (reference sequence). CDR3 sequence (DNA): TGTGCCAGCAGCGTTATACAGGGCGGTTCCGGGGAGCTGTTTTTT. It specifies CASSVIQGGSGELFF.

V is TRBV18 and J is TRBJ1-2; 9 bases line up with TRBD1. Trimming cost V 2 bases and J 9 bases; bases outside gene matches: 10. CDR3 length: 15 residues. Germline V lookup: CDR1 KGHSH, CDR2 LQKENI. The CDR3 DNA reads as TGTGCCAGCTCACCATCCCGGGACAGGGCGATGAGCTACACCTTC. Amino acids: CASSPSRDRAMSYTF. The entire variable domain, with the rest obtained from reference TRBV18 and TRBJ1-2, is as follows: NAGVMQNPRHLVRRRGQEARLRCSPMKGHSHVYWYRQLPEEGLKFMVYLQKENIIDESGMPKERFSAEFPKEGPSILRIQQVVRGDSAAYFCASSPSRDRAMSYTFGSGTRLTVV.

The chain's CDR3 is CSVTSADKYGYTF. The CDR3 DNA is TGCAGCGTCACATCAGCGGATAAATATGGCTACACCTTC. The chain carries TRBV29-1 and TRBJ1-2; D is unclear. Trimming took 6 bases from V and 5 from J, leaving 16 bases between them. The CDR3 spans 13 residues. CDR1 is SQVTM and CDR2 is ANQGSEA in the germline V gene.

The chain is built from TRBV5-1 and TRBJ2-2; TRBD1 aligns across 9 bases. Germline V gene data show CDR1 as SGHRS and CDR2 as YFSETQ. V trimming: 6 bases; J trimming: 5 bases; junction bases outside the gene matches: 5. The CDR3 contains 14 residues. Here the CDR3 reads CASTGTGITGELFF. CDR3 nucleotide sequence: TGCGCCAGCACGGGGACAGGGATAACCGGGGAGCTGTTTTTT. The full variable domain, completed using reference TRBV5-1 and TRBJ2-2, is KAGVTQTPRYLIKTRGQQVTLSCSPISGHRSVSWYQQTPGQGLQFLFEYFSETQRNKGNFPGRFSGRQFSNSRSEMNVSTLELGDSALYLCASTGTGITGELFFGEGSRLTVL.

The chain links TRBV5-1 to TRBJ1-1, with D tentatively TRBD1 (6 bases). The V gene lost 4 bases and the J gene lost 0 bases, with 16 bases spanning the gap. CDR1 is SGHRS, CDR2 YFSETQ, per germline. This CDR3 has 16 amino acids. Here the CDR3 reads CASSTRPGHLNTEAFF. The CDR3 DNA sequence: TGCGCCAGCAGCACACGTCCGGGACACTTGAACACTGAAGCTTTCTTT.

The gene calls are TRBV6-1 and TRBJ1-3; no clear D. Trimming removed 0 bases from V and 0 bases from J, with 6 bases in between. Germline CDR1 is MNHNS and CDR2 is SASEGT. The CDR3 totals 15 residues. The CDR3 bases are TGTGCCAGCAGTGAAGCGCCCAGCTCTGGAAACACCATATATTTT. Translation: CASSEAPSSGNTIYF.

This clone showed up just once. V usage is TRBV19 and J usage is TRBJ1-5, with D uncertain. Trimming cost V 5 bases and J 1 base, with 15 bases left between them. Germline V gene data show CDR1 as LNHDA and CDR2 as SQIVND (reference sequence). CDR3 length equals 16 residues. The CDR3 sequence is CASSSRAGVSNQPQHF. CDR3 in DNA: TGTGCCAGTAGTTCGCGGGCGGGAGTCAGCAATCAGCCCCAGCATTTT.

CDR3 DNA sequence: TGTGCCAGCTCACCCATCCTAGCGGGAGTAGGCTACAATGAGCAGTTCTTC. This sequence encodes CASSPILAGVGYNEQFF. The V gene is TRBV18, the J gene TRBJ2-1; 10 positions match TRBD2. V lost 3 bases and J lost 3; bases outside the gene matches: 8. The germline CDR1 and CDR2 sequences are KGHSH and LQKENI. There are 17 residues in the CDR3.

The V call is TRBV7-9, the J call TRBJ2-7; 7 nucleotides align to TRBD2. V lost 0 bases to trimming and J lost 4 bases; unmatched junction nucleotides: 15. In germline, CDR1 is SEHNR, CDR2 FQNEAQ (reference sequence). This CDR3 region has 18 residues. In DNA, the CDR3 is TGTGCCAGCAGCTTAGCGGGTGAGGGTTGGGCGGGAGTTTACGAGCAGTACTTC. Protein product: CASSLAGEGWAGVYEQYF.

The rearrangement uses TRBV5-1 and TRBJ2-7; D perhaps matches TRBD2 (5 bases). CDR1 and CDR2 (germline): SGHRS, YFSETQ. This CDR3 is built from 15 residues. V was shortened by 2 bases and J by 6 bases, with 18 bases between the two germline ends. The CDR3 sequence: CASSFFTDGNREQYF. For the CDR3, the DNA is TGCGCCAGCAGCTTTTTCACTGACGGGAACCGCGAGCAGTACTTC. The entire variable domain, with the rest obtained from reference TRBV5-1 and TRBJ2-7, is as follows: KAGVTQTPRYLIKTRGQQVTLSCSPISGHRSVSWYQQTPGQGLQFLFEYFSETQRNKGNFPGRFSGRQFSNSRSEMNVSTLELGDSALYLCASSFFTDGNREQYFGPGTRLTVT.

This clone has a handful of counts. V and J are TRBV10-3 and TRBJ2-3; D gene unclear. Trimming removed 4 bases from V and 6 bases from J, with 5 bases in between. The length of the CDR3 is 11 residues. CDR1 is ENHRY, CDR2 SYGVKD, per germline. CDR3 nucleotides: TGTGCCATCAGTGTTCAGGATACGCAGTATTTT. Protein product: CAISVQDTQYF.

The chain couples TRBV5-6 to TRBJ2-7; 11 bases match TRBD1. V lost 4 bases, J lost 3 bases, and 6 bases stayed unmatched. This CDR3 has 15 amino acids. Germline CDR1 is SGHDT and CDR2 is YYEEEE. The CDR3 sequence is CASSMTGQGGYEQYF. CDR3 nucleotide sequence: TGTGCCAGCAGCATGACGGGACAGGGGGGCTACGAGCAGTACTTC. The whole variable domain, filled in from reference TRBV5-6 and TRBJ2-7, reads DAGVTQSPTHLIKTRGQQVTLRCSPKSGHDTVSWYQQALGQGPQFIFQYYEEEERQRGNFPDRFSGHQFPNYSSELNVNALLLGDSALYLCASSMTGQGGYEQYFGPGTRLTVT.

The rearrangement uses TRBV28 and TRBJ2-5; weak D call: TRBD2 (7 bases). Looked up from germline, CDR1 is MDHEN and CDR2 is SYDVKM. V gave up 1 base and J gave up 1 base, with 13 bases separating them. CDR3 length: 16 amino acids. In DNA, the CDR3 is TGTGCCAGCAGTTTATCCGGGGGAGGGGGCCAAGAGACCCAGTACTTC. Residues: CASSLSGGGGQETQYF.

The chain combines TRBV11-2 with TRBJ2-1, with D hard to call. V lost 7 bases, J lost 6 bases, and 19 bases lay in between. There are 15 residues in the CDR3. CDR1 is SGHAT and CDR2 is FQNNGV in the germline V gene. The CDR3 DNA reads TGTGCCAGCACCCACCTTACCCCCACCAGCAATGAGCAGTTCTTC. Its translation is CASTHLTPTSNEQFF. Variable domain in full (rest from reference TRBV11-2 and TRBJ2-1): EAGVAQSPRYKIIEKRQSVAFWCNPISGHATLYWYQQILGQGPKLLIQFQNNGVVDDSQLPKDRFSAERLKGVDSTLKIQPAKLEDSAVYLCASTHLTPTSNEQFFGPGTRLTVL.

This chain's CDR3 is CASSPIGDEAFF. The DNA for the CDR3 is TGTGCCAGTAGTCCTATAGGGGATGAAGCTTTCTTT. This chain joins TRBV19 and TRBJ1-1; TRBD1 might be the D (5 bases). The CDR3 contains 12 residues. Trimming took off 5 bases at V and 7 bases at J, with 11 bases between the two ends. Germline V lookup: CDR1 LNHDA, CDR2 SQIVND (reference sequence).

The chain links TRBV21-1 to TRBJ1-5; the D call in the table, TRBD1, was not verified against the DNA. TRBV21-1 constitutes a pseudogene. CDR3 length: 16 residues. CDR3 in amino acids: CASSRLAQGGNQPQHF. The DNA for the CDR3 is TGTGCCAGCAGCAGATTGGCACAGGGGGGGAATCAGCCCCAGCATTTT.

This clone was picked up a small number of times. J is TRBJ2-2 and V is TRBV18; maybe TRBD2 (5 bases). Germline loops: CDR1 KGHSH, CDR2 LQKENI. This CDR3 is built from 13 residues. With 1 base removed from V and 7 bases from J, the gap between germline ends came to 7 bases. The CDR3 sequence: CASSPRESGELFF. CDR3 coding DNA: TGTGCCAGCTCACCACGGGAGAGCGGGGAGCTGTTTTTT.

This chain connects TRBV28 to TRBJ1-2; 12 nucleotides agree with TRBD1. The CDR3 covers 18 residues. The germline V gene has CDR1 MDHEN and CDR2 SYDVKM. V trimming: 6 bases; J trimming: 3 bases; junction bases outside the gene matches: 14. The CDR3 region has the DNA TGTGCCAGCAGCCTGGGGGGGACAGGGGGCGCGGCGTACTATGGCTACACCTTC. Encoded protein: CASSLGGTGGAAYYGYTF.

The chain links TRBV5-1 to TRBJ1-4; 7 bases are a match to TRBD1. J gave up 6 bases and V 2 bases, and 7 bases lay outside the gene matches. The CDR3 extends over 15 amino acids. Germline V gives CDR1 SGHRS, CDR2 YFSETQ. CDR3: CASSFGDRSHEKLFF. In nucleotides, the CDR3 is TGCGCCAGCAGCTTTGGGGACAGATCTCATGAAAAACTGTTTTTT.